This T cell receptor beta chain was recovered during a study of T cell clones after liver transplantation. Across the study: TCRbeta sequencing after a pre-transplant mixed lymphocyte reaction identified graft-donor-reactive clones, later tracked in post-transplant blood. HCV positivity affected three of eight recipients; the rest lacked autoimmune or viral indications. Until 12-24 months post-transplant, subjects got standard immunosuppression and no induction.

As to this clone: No antigen is known for it.

The CDR3 runs 15 residues. Germline loops: CDR1 KGHSH, CDR2 LQKENI. Trimming stripped 2 bases from V and 5 bases from J, with 15 bases between. Regarding the study as a whole: Graft donor-reactive T cells possibly entered the graft instead of undergoing deletion.

TCRdb keeps only in-frame clones here, not all; method: immunoSEQ multiplex PCR. The sample lists about 70,000 clones; around 80% were seen once. Sequenced material: CD4+ T cells from blood, taken 12 months after liver transplant. This clonotype originated in a human patient who received a liver transplant. These T cells may partly come from the graft donor. The chain employs TRBV18 and TRBJ1-1, with TRBD1 as a possible D gene (5 bases). The CDR3 sequence: CASSPVDGGNTEAFF. The CDR3 nucleotides are TGTGCCAGCTCACCAGTTGACGGGGGAAATACTGAAGCTTTCTTT.